This passage covers 19 T cell receptor beta chains from one sample sequenced in a study of blood T cell repertoires in COVID-19. Sequencing used immunoSEQ multiplex PCR; TCRdb keeps in-frame clones, though not all of them. The sample consists of around 320,000 clones, almost 85% of them appearing once. The sample taken for sequencing was peripheral blood. The receptors were gathered from a human donor in a cohort sampled during active COVID-19.

This clone was observed a single time. V gene TRBV6-5 combines with J gene TRBJ1-1; D perhaps matches TRBD1 (6 bases). V lost 6 bases to trimming and J lost 2 bases, with 13 bases between them. The germline V gene has CDR1 MNHEY and CDR2 SVGAGI. The CDR3 extends over 14 amino acids. CDR3 region: CASRVEDRNTEAFF. The CDR3 DNA reads TGTGCCAGCAGGGTCGAGGACAGAAACACTGAAGCTTTCTTT.

The CDR3 DNA reads TGTGCCAGCTCCCCCGGGACAGGGCCCTACGAGCAGTACTTC. Translation: CASSPGTGPYEQYF. The chain recombines TRBV5-4 with TRBJ2-7, with 9 bases lining up with TRBD1. Germline assignment: CDR1 SGHNT and CDR2 YYREEE (reference sequence). V lost 7 bases and J lost 2; bases outside the gene matches: 7. The CDR3 runs 14 residues. Full variable domain (rest looked up from reference TRBV5-4 and TRBJ2-7): ETGVTQSPTHLIKTRGQQVTLRCSSQSGHNTVSWYQQALGQGPQFIFQYYREEENGRGNFPPRFSGLQFPNYSSELNVNALELDDSALYLCASSPGTGPYEQYFGPGTRLTVT.

The V call is TRBV5-1, the J call TRBJ1-4, with 7 bases matching TRBD1. V lost 2 bases, J lost 8 bases, and 6 bases stayed unmatched. Germline loops: CDR1 SGHRS, CDR2 YFSETQ. CDR3 length equals 14 residues. The DNA of the CDR3 is TGCGCCAGCAGCTTTCAAGGGGGCCGAGAAAAACTGTTTTTT. Protein: CASSFQGGREKLFF.

This clone was seen only once. CDR3 bases: TGTGCCAGTAGTATTCAGCGGGGTTGGGCTGAAGCTTTCTTT. The encoded protein is CASSIQRGWAEAFF. This sequence joins TRBV19 and TRBJ1-1; D call uncertain. Germline lookup yields CDR1 LNHDA and CDR2 SQIVND (reference sequence). V gave up 3 bases and J gave up 6 bases, with 14 bases separating them. This CDR3 has 14 residues.

This clone was seen a single time. One junction end does not reproduce the germline sequence, and a read error may be involved. This chain links TRBV6-5 with TRBJ2-7; 9 bases line up with TRBD1. CDR3 length: 15 residues. Germline V gene lookup returns CDR1 MNHEY and CDR2 SVGAGI. CDR3 DNA: TGTGCCAGCAGTGACTCCGGGACAGGGTCTTACGAGCAGTACTTC. Protein: CASSDSGTGSYEQYF.

V and J are TRBV6-1 and TRBJ2-3; a possible D gene is TRBD2 (6 bases). The V gene lost 2 bases and the J gene lost 3 bases, with 9 bases spanning the gap. From germline, CDR1 is MNHNS and CDR2 SASEGT. CDR3 length: 14 amino acids. The CDR3, as DNA: TGTGCCAGCAGTGAACTAGCGTGGACAGATACGCAGTATTTT. Its protein is CASSELAWTDTQYF.

The chain joins TRBV7-3 to TRBJ2-7, with D perhaps TRBD2 (6 bases). Germline loops: CDR1 SGHTA, CDR2 FQGTGA. The CDR3 length is 15 residues. Trimming took 2 bases from V and 1 from J, leaving 12 bases between them. CDR3 nucleotides: TGTGCCAGCAGCTTAGGGGGAGGTAAATCCTACGAGCAGTACTTC. This encodes CASSLGGGKSYEQYF.

The rearrangement joins TRBV6-5 to TRBJ1-2; the D is unclear. The CDR3 contains 13 residues. Trimming took 1 base from V and 7 from J, leaving 10 bases between them. Per the germline V gene, CDR1 is MNHEY and CDR2 is SVGAGI. The CDR3 DNA follows: TGTGCCAGCAGTTACTTCCCTTTGGCTGGCTACACCTTC. It is translated as CASSYFPLAGYTF.

J is TRBJ1-1 and V is TRBV2; tentative D call: TRBD1 (6 bases). The CDR3 runs to 17 residues. V was clipped by 3 bases and J by 3 bases, with 20 bases between them. Germline V gene lookup returns CDR1 SNHLY and CDR2 FYNNEI. CDR3 loop: CASSEGATPGGYTEAFF. CDR3 DNA: TGTGCCAGCAGTGAGGGGGCAACCCCGGGCGGCTACACTGAAGCTTTCTTT.

The V gene is TRBV7-3, the J gene TRBJ2-6, with TRBD2 identical over 11 bases. V lost 5 bases, J lost 3 bases, and 12 bases stayed unmatched. This CDR3 has 19 amino acids. The germline gives CDR1 SGHTA, CDR2 FQGTGA. The DNA of the CDR3 is TGTGCCAGCAGCCAACAACTAGCGGGGGTGGCTGTTGGGGCCAACGTCCTGACTTTC. Its protein product is CASSQQLAGVAVGANVLTF. Supplemented by reference TRBV7-3 and TRBJ2-6, the full variable domain reads GAGVSQTPSNKVTEKGKYVELRCDPISGHTALYWYRQSLGQGPEFLIYFQGTGAADDSGLPNDRFFAVRPEGSVSTLKIQRTERGDSAVYLCASSQQLAGVAVGANVLTFGAGSRLTVL.

V gene TRBV5-6 combines with J gene TRBJ2-7; D gene uncertain. V lost 0 bases and J lost 5, with 12 bases in between. CDR3 size: 14 residues. CDR1 and CDR2 (germline): SGHDT, YYEEEE. The CDR3 DNA reads TGTGCCAGCAGCTTGGGGTCGACATTTAACGAGCAGTACTTC. Its translation: CASSLGSTFNEQYF. The full variable domain, its missing parts supplied by reference TRBV5-6 and TRBJ2-7, is DAGVTQSPTHLIKTRGQQVTLRCSPKSGHDTVSWYQQALGQGPQFIFQYYEEEERQRGNFPDRFSGHQFPNYSSELNVNALLLGDSALYLCASSLGSTFNEQYFGPGTRLTVT.

This chain links TRBV6-5 with TRBJ2-7, with 8 bases aligning to TRBD2. This CDR3 has 15 amino acids. With 7 bases clipped from V and 3 bases from J, the junction kept 11 bases outside the gene matches. Looked up from germline, CDR1 is MNHEY and CDR2 is SVGAGI. The CDR3 sequence: CASIQKAGDNYEQYF. The CDR3, as DNA: TGTGCCAGCATCCAGAAAGCGGGGGACAACTACGAGCAGTACTTC.

This clone was counted once. The chain carries TRBV6-1 and TRBJ1-5; unclear D gene. The germline gives CDR1 MNHNS, CDR2 SASEGT. V was pared by 1 base and J by 2 bases, with 12 bases between. The CDR3 has 16 residues. The CDR3 DNA reads TGTGCCAGCAGTGAAGAATTTGTGGCAGGCAATCAGCCCCAGCATTTT. This gives the protein CASSEEFVAGNQPQHF.

This clone was picked up one time. The chain couples TRBV4-1 to TRBJ2-7; TRBD1 matches 9 bases. Trimming removed 2 bases from V and 4 bases from J; junction bases left unmatched: 6. Germline V CDR1 and CDR2: MGHRA, YSYEKL. This CDR3 has 15 residues. CDR3 residues: CASSQLTGGAYEQYF. The CDR3 DNA sequence: TGCGCCAGCAGCCAACTTACAGGGGGCGCGTACGAGCAGTACTTC.

This clone appeared a single time. This chain joins TRBV5-6 and TRBJ2-1; 7 nucleotides line up with TRBD1. Germline V CDR1 and CDR2: SGHDT, YYEEEE. This CDR3 has 13 amino acids. V trimming: 2 bases; J trimming: 7 bases; junction bases outside the gene matches: 3. CDR3 nucleotide sequence: TGTGCCAGCAGCTTTACAGGGGCGAATGAGCAGTTCTTC. It codes for CASSFTGANEQFF. The whole variable domain, filled in from reference TRBV5-6 and TRBJ2-1, reads DAGVTQSPTHLIKTRGQQVTLRCSPKSGHDTVSWYQQALGQGPQFIFQYYEEEERQRGNFPDRFSGHQFPNYSSELNVNALLLGDSALYLCASSFTGANEQFFGPGTRLTVL.

The V gene is TRBV9, the J gene TRBJ1-2; D remains unclear. The CDR3 consists of 13 residues. Trimming shortened V by 5 bases and J by 0 bases, and 8 bases separated the two germline ends. Germline V gene lookup returns CDR1 SGDLS and CDR2 YYNGEE. The CDR3 DNA follows: TGTGCCAGCAGAGACAATGCTAACTATGGCTACACCTTC. It is translated as CASRDNANYGYTF.

The gene calls are TRBV5-1 and TRBJ1-3; D remains ambiguous. CDR3 length: 14 amino acids. The germline gives CDR1 SGHRS, CDR2 YFSETQ. The V and J ends lost 4 bases and 11 bases respectively, with 19 bases between them. CDR3 nucleotide sequence: TGCGCCAGCAGCATCGGGGAGTCTCCCTCTCCCATATATTTT. Encoded protein: CASSIGESPSPIYF.

The V and J genes are TRBV14 and TRBJ2-6, with D tentatively TRBD1 (6 bases). The V end was cut by 3 bases, the J end by 2 bases, with 8 bases between. CDR1 is SGHDN, CDR2 FVKESK, per germline. The length of the CDR3 is 15 residues. In DNA, the CDR3 is TGTGCCAGCAGCCAGGGGGCTGCTGGGGCCAACGTCCTGACTTTC. It is translated as CASSQGAAGANVLTF.

The chain has TRBV9 and TRBJ1-2; TRBD1 aligns across 7 bases. The CDR3 has 15 residues. The V gene end was trimmed by 3 bases and the J gene end by 7 bases; junction bases not matched to a gene: 12. Looked up from germline, CDR1 is SGDLS and CDR2 is YYNGEE. The CDR3 bases are TGTGCCAGCAGCGGGGGACAGTCCAGGTTGGGTGGCTACACCTTC. Amino acids: CASSGGQSRLGGYTF.